What follows is one T cell receptor beta chain and its context. Its antigen remains unknown. The PCR used 60 Vbeta and 13 Jbeta primers. This table comes from immunoSEQ multiplex PCR, and its TCRdb copy is limited to in-frame clones, with some not included. The table records fewer than 200,000 clones, around 82% of them present only once. The data stem from a study of cytomegalovirus exposure and HLA in healthy donors. Study-level points and caveats: Using a false discovery rate of 0.05, a later analysis showed that around 16,000 TCR beta sequences were associated with HLA alleles. For TCR beta chains, V- and J-gene trimming was later linked to a missense DCLRE1C variant.

The CDR3 length is 11 residues. The V end was cut by 6 bases, the J end by 6 bases, with 8 bases between. CDR1 and CDR2 from the germline V gene are SGHVS and FQNEAQ. The chain joins TRBV7-8 to TRBJ1-2; no firm D call. The source is a woman aged 25 to 39 in good health and CMV-seropositive. Sequencing used PBMCs. In DNA, the CDR3 is TGTGCCAGCAGTAAATCTGATGGCTACACCTTC. This encodes CASSKSDGYTF.